The following is a T cell receptor (beta chain) sequence with its context. Trimming took off 4 bases at V and 1 base at J, with 10 bases between the two ends. This CDR3 region has 13 residues. CDR1 is SQVTM, CDR2 ANQGSEA, per germline. This sample is drawn from a study of response to subunit inactivated influenza vaccine. TCRdb called the RT-PCR reads again in MiXCR, with one record for every CDR3 protein. The table lists approximately 500,000 distinct CDR3 sequences, 13% to 15% of them singletons. The clonotype originates from a man over 45 who received an inactivated influenza vaccine. The sample consisted of PBMCs from blood, taken 12 days after vaccination. The chain combines TRBV29-1 with TRBJ1-1; D uncertain. This chain's CDR3 is CSVVGSANTEAFF. CDR3 coding DNA: TGCAGCGTTGTTGGCAGCGCGAACACTGAAGCTTTCTTT.